The sequence of this TCR beta chain was determined in a study of blood T cell repertoires in COVID-19. Trimming removed 1 base at V and 1 base at J, with 7 bases between. Germline values: CDR1 LNHNV, CDR2 YYDKDF (reference sequence). The CDR3 is 14 residues long. This clone showed up just a few times. The method was immunoSEQ multiplex PCR; TCRdb's version includes in-frame clones alone and lacks a portion of them. The sample gives 150,000 or so clones, about 86% of which show up once; about 19% is in the top ten. This TCR derives from a woman of 80 years or more with acute or convalescent COVID-19. The chain is built from TRBV15 and TRBJ1-2, with D hard to call. Sample: peripheral blood. CDR3 sequence (DNA): TGTGCCACCAGCAGAGCGGGGTTTAACTATGGCTACACCTTC. Its protein is CATSRAGFNYGYTF.